These T cell receptor beta chains were read from a single sample in a study of blood T cell repertoires in COVID-19. Some clones are missing from TCRdb's copy, which holds only in-frame ones; the method was immunoSEQ multiplex PCR. The table shows under 300,000 clones, with about 85% occurring only once. Material for sequencing was peripheral blood. The receptor source for this set is a woman in her sixties with active or convalescent COVID-19. Each CDR3 is given with its conserved first and last residue. A D gene is named only where the DNA matches it firmly. Expanded clones get a size class; other rows say once, few or many, or leave the size out.

V gene	J gene	D gene	clone size	CDR3 DNA	CDR3 protein
TRBV7-9	TRBJ1-5	TRBD1	-	TGTGCCAGCAGCCGGACGGGACAGGGGCCTAATCAGCCCCAGCATTTT	CASSRTGQGPNQPQHF
TRBV12-5	TRBJ1-3	-	-	TGTGCTAGTGGCCAACCATTTACAGCTCTTGGAAACACCATATATTTT	CASGQPFTALGNTIYF
TRBV25-1	TRBJ2-1	TRBD2	-	TGTGCCAGCAGTCTAGCGGGAGGTACCAATGAGCAGTTCTTC	CASSLAGGTNEQFF
TRBV4-1	TRBJ2-5	-	-	TGCGCCAGCAGCCAAGGGGAGCGGAGGCAAGAGACCCAGTACTTC	CASSQGERRQETQYF
TRBV9	TRBJ2-5	-	-	TGTGCCAGCAGCGCAATGCGAGCGGCTGGGGAGACCCAGTACTTC	CASSAMRAAGETQYF
TRBV5-1	TRBJ2-5	TRBD1	-	TGCGCCAGCAGCCCATTACAGGGGGCGGGGGAGACCCAGTACTTC	CASSPLQGAGETQYF
TRBV7-2	TRBJ2-1	-	once	TGTGCCAGCAGCTTAGTGGTAGGGGCAGGGGTCGATGAGCAGTTCTTC	CASSLVVGAGVDEQFF
TRBV28	TRBJ1-4	-	-	TGTGCCAGCAGTTCCCTTACGCTCAGTTCGGGTGAAAAACTGTTTTTT	CASSSLTLSSGEKLFF
TRBV7-8	TRBJ1-1	-	-	TGTGCCAGCAGCTTACAGGGGTCATGGAACACTGAAGCTTTCTTT	CASSLQGSWNTEAFF
TRBV29-1	TRBJ1-2	TRBD1	-	TGCAGCGTTCGGGACAGATCTAACTATGGCTACACCTTC	CSVRDRSNYGYTF
TRBV5-1	TRBJ1-1	TRBD1	-	TGCGCCAGCAGCTTGGGAGTTGTAGGGGGCTATGCTGAAGCTTTCTTT	CASSLGVVGGYAEAFF
TRBV6-5	TRBJ1-2	-	-	TGTGCCAGCAGCCCGACTCGTGGTAACTATGGCTACACCTTC	CASSPTRGNYGYTF
TRBV6-5	TRBJ1-4	-	-	TGTGCCAGCAGTTACTTGTCGGGAGGGGTGGGTGAAAAACTGTTTTTT	CASSYLSGGVGEKLFF
TRBV24-1	TRBJ2-5	-	once	TGTGCCACCCAAGAGGGTACAGAGTACCAAGAGACCCAGTACTTC	CATQEGTEYQETQYF
TRBV24-1	TRBJ1-2	-	-	TGTGCCACCAGTGATCCTGACAGAGGCCCTTATGGCTACACCTTC	CATSDPDRGPYGYTF
TRBV13	TRBJ1-1	-	once	TGTGCCAGCACCCCGGAACAGGTGAACACTGAAGCTTTCTTT	CASTPEQVNTEAFF
TRBV29-1	TRBJ1-1	-	-	TGCAGCACCATTCGCGGAGGGAACACTGAAGCTTTCTTT	CSTIRGGNTEAFF
TRBV5-1	TRBJ1-6	TRBD1	-	TGCGCCAGCAGCTCCGGACAGGGAGACAATTCACCCCTCCACTTT	CASSSGQGDNSPLHF